The present TCR beta chain was sequenced within a study of blood T cells in healthy people across ages (dated by TCRdb to 2015 to 2017). About the investigation overall: In model experiments, template switching captured about one uniquely barcoded TCR beta cDNA molecule for every two T cells. Using deep sequencing normalized with unique cDNA molecular identifiers, the study measured how TCR beta repertoire diversity changes with age. Four age groups were formed from the donors: young (average 16 years), middle-aged (less than 40), aged (around 62) and long-lived (approximately 80). To avoid experimental bias, donors of different ages were distributed randomly across sequencing lanes. For two donors (one aged 18 to 29 and one aged 80 or older), the study analyzed two additional independent replicas of 1 million unique cDNA reads from the same blood draw.

About this clonotype itself: Its antigen target is currently unknown. No base-level quality is on record; no much larger clone is a single base apart.

The donors were 40 or so Caucasian individuals from Russia, aged roughly 6 to 100 years, who were systemically healthy. Each donor gave 8 to 10 milliliters of peripheral blood, drawn into EDTA-treated Vacutainer tubes. Ficoll-Paque density-gradient centrifugation was used to isolate PBMCs, with at least 6.5 million per sample. Total RNA, at least 6 micrograms per sample, was extracted from PBMCs with Trizol reagent. The percentages of naive CD45RAhigh/CD27high T cells were determined by flow cytometry on a PBMC aliquot from every donor. Paper-wide results and their limitations: As age increased, observed TCR beta diversity per million T cells dropped in a roughly linear way, and a significant reduction was already evident by age 40. A strong correlation was found between observed TCR beta diversity and the percentage of naive T cells measured by flow cytometry. Because donor CMV infection status was unknown, age-related changes in expanded clonotypes were potentially confounded. Since profiling was done on bulk unsorted PBMCs, naive and antigen-experienced compartments could not be conclusively compared. The long-lived group showed more naive CD4+ T cells, fewer expanded clones and increased TCR diversity than the aged group, suggesting age selection. Estimates of total diversity based on one million sequenced T cells were considered lower bounds and underestimates.

The CDR3 sequence holds 16 residues, the cysteine and phenylalanine included. Only CDR3 DNA remains: 48 bases, in frame from the first base. Reading the germline V gene (reference sequence) gives CDR1 LGHDT and CDR2 YNNKEL. V was cut back by 6 bases and J by 2 bases, leaving a gap of 19 bases between them. The library came from 5' RACE. The sequencer was an Illumina HiSeq 2500. The second PCR ran for roughly 6 to 11 cycles and used a J-beta primer mix along with a sample-barcoded 5' primer. A unique molecular identifier was introduced onto each TCR beta cDNA molecule by a template-switch 5' adaptor carrying 12 random nucleotides. Each sample yielded at least 3 million CDR3-containing paired-end reads. The Mint cDNA synthesis kit, primed by a TRBC-specific oligonucleotide, was used to synthesize first-strand cDNA from all RNA. After uracil-DNA glycosylase treatment, a first 18-cycle PCR used universal primers M1SS and BC2_uni_R on all cDNA. As for how the authors treated the data: Normalization of each sample was performed by random selection of 1 million high-quality reads, each carrying a distinct molecular identifier. Instead of being binned into consensus sequences, reads with shared molecular identifiers were discarded. MiTCR, set to a Q25 quality threshold and the strictest error-elimination algorithm, was used for CDR3 identification, clonotype clustering and error correction. A nonparametric unseen species model with Euler transformation was used to estimate lower-bound total TCR beta diversity. TCRdb trimmed public reads at Q25 via fastp, called clones via MiXCR and kept in-frame beta chains. Rows with a matching CDR3 protein are joined into one entry that keeps the most common DNA and genes. The authors' filters were not applied to this entry. Across this sample there are 1.2 million to 1.5 million distinct CDR3 sequences, with 42% seen only once. Jointly, the top ten make up roughly 7.7% of the sample.

This TCR derives from a woman aged 18 to 35 in good health. Sequencing was done on a sample of blood. The V gene is TRBV3-1 and the J gene is TRBJ2-5, with no D gene named confidently. The CDR3 sequence is CASSRTAVDLQETQYF. The nucleotide sequence is TGTGCCAGCAGTCGCACCGCCGTAGACCTTCAAGAGACCCAGTACTTC.